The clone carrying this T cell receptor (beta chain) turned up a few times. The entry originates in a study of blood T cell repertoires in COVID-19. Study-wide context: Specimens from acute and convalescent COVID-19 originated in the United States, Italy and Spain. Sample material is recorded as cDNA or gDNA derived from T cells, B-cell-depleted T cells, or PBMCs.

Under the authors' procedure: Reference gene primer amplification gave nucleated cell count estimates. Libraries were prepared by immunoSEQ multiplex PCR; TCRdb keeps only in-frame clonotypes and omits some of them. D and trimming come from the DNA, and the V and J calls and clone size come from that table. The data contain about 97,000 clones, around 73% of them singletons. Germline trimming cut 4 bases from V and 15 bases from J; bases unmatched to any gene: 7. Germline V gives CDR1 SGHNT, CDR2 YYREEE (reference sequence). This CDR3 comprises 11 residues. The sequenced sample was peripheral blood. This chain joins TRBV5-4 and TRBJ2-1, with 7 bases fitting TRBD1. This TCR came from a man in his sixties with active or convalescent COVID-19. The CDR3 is CASSPGGTPFF. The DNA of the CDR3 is TGTGCCAGCAGCCCAGGGGGTACGCCGTTCTTC.